This entry is about one T cell receptor (beta chain). Clones were read by immunoSEQ multiplex PCR, and TCRdb kept only the in-frame ones, dropping some. The repertoire holds some 180,000 clones, about 75% seen once, with roughly 8.7% in the top ten. This entry is derived from a study of blood T cell repertoires in COVID-19. CDR3 length equals 15 residues. V lost 4 bases and J lost 8; bases outside the gene matches: 10. Germline values: CDR1 LNHNV, CDR2 YYDKDF (reference sequence). Sequenced input: peripheral blood. This sequence joins TRBV15 and TRBJ1-2, with TRBD1 identical over 10 bases. This receptor was obtained from a woman between 50 and 59 years old with active or convalescent COVID-19. Here the CDR3 reads CATSTTDRGRKGYTF. The CDR3 region has the DNA TGTGCCACCAGCACCACCGACAGGGGGCGAAAGGGCTACACCTTC.